Shown below are 10 T cell receptor beta chains from a single sample sequenced in a study of shared clonotypes between healthy human individuals. Clones were sequenced by immunoSEQ multiplex PCR, and TCRdb holds only the in-frame ones, with some missing. The top ten hold 0.5% to 0.65% of the sample, which has more than 900,000 clones, around 78% seen once. The sample taken for sequencing was memory CD4+ T cells from PBMCs. Sample subset: CD45RA-negative fraction. All receptors come from a man aged 18 to 30 in good health. Some clones in this sample may be carry-over from other donors' samples.

This clone was seen many times. The rearrangement links TRBV4-1 to TRBJ2-2; 7 nucleotides agree with TRBD2. The CDR3 length is 13 residues. The V segment lost 1 base and the J segment 14 bases; nucleotides outside the gene matches: 7. Germline V gives CDR1 MGHRA, CDR2 YSYEKL. CDR3 residues: CASSQGPAGFLFF. In DNA form, the CDR3 reads TGCGCCAGCAGCCAAGGTCCAGCGGGGTTTCTGTTTTTT.

The genes are TRBV27 and TRBJ2-1; 11 bases are shared with TRBD2. V shed 2 bases and J 8 bases; nucleotides not matched to a gene: 8. The CDR3 length is 16 residues. Germline values: CDR1 MNHEY, CDR2 SMNVEV (reference sequence). The CDR3 spells CASSLRGTSGSYEQFF. CDR3 nucleotides: TGTGCCAGCAGTTTACGCGGAACTAGCGGGAGCTATGAGCAGTTCTTC.

The chain joins TRBV7-3 to TRBJ1-1; D remains unclear. Germline CDR1 SGHTA, CDR2 FQGTGA. Trimming pared 5 bases from V and 1 base from J, leaving 14 bases between. The CDR3 has 15 amino acids. CDR3 in amino acids: CASSPDIDGNTEAFF. CDR3 DNA: TGTGCCAGCAGCCCAGACATCGACGGGAACACTGAAGCTTTCTTT. Based on the CDR3 plus reference TRBV7-3 and TRBJ1-1, the full variable domain is GAGVSQTPSNKVTEKGKYVELRCDPISGHTALYWYRQSLGQGPEFLIYFQGTGAADDSGLPNDRFFAVRPEGSVSTLKIQRTERGDSAVYLCASSPDIDGNTEAFFGQGTRLTVV.

This clone has at least ten counts. The chain has TRBV18 and TRBJ1-5, with D perhaps TRBD1 (5 bases). V was cut by 3 bases and J by 1 base, with 10 bases left in between. Looked up from germline, CDR1 is KGHSH and CDR2 is LQKENI. The CDR3 spans 15 residues. The CDR3 DNA reads as TGTGCCAGCTCACCGGAGGGGTTGAGCAATCAGCCCCAGCATTTT. Translating it yields CASSPEGLSNQPQHF.

The rearrangement links TRBV7-2 to TRBJ1-5, with 8 bases fitting TRBD1. This CDR3 has 15 residues. V gave up 1 base and J gave up 7 bases; unmatched junction bases: 6. Germline V gene data show CDR1 as SGHTA and CDR2 as FQGNSA. For the CDR3, the DNA is TGTGCCAGCAGCTTAGAGTCAGGGGGCGCACAGCCCCAGCATTTT. It specifies CASSLESGGAQPQHF.

The genes are TRBV28 and TRBJ1-1, with a weak D call TRBD1 (6 bases). Germline V gene data show CDR1 as MDHEN and CDR2 as SYDVKM. The CDR3 covers 14 residues. Trimming shortened V by 4 bases and J by 7 bases, and 16 bases separated the two germline ends. The CDR3, as DNA: TGTGCCAGCAGTTCCTTACAGGGCTTGAGTGAAGCTTTCTTT. Amino acids: CASSSLQGLSEAFF.

This clone came up many times. The chain is built from TRBV14 and TRBJ2-1, with 9 bases that match TRBD2. The CDR3 spans 15 residues. Germline lookup yields CDR1 SGHDN and CDR2 FVKESK. The V gene end was trimmed by 3 bases and the J gene end by 11 bases; junction bases not matched to a gene: 11. The CDR3: CASSQQTSGVGKQFF. CDR3 nucleotide sequence: TGTGCCAGCAGCCAGCAGACTAGCGGAGTTGGGAAGCAGTTCTTC.

The chain links TRBV2 to TRBJ2-1, with D perhaps TRBD1 (6 bases). CDR1 SNHLY and CDR2 FYNNEI come from the germline V gene. Trimming shortened V by 6 bases and J by 10 bases, and 13 bases separated the two germline ends. This CDR3 comprises 12 residues. CDR3 amino acids: CASSPQGSEQFF. CDR3 sequence (DNA): TGTGCCAGCAGCCCACAGGGCTCAGAGCAGTTCTTC.

This rearrangement joins TRBV6-1 to TRBJ2-3; 8 bases are a match to TRBD1. J gave up 2 bases and V 1 base, and 2 bases lay outside the gene matches. This CDR3 has 15 residues. Per germline, CDR1 MNHNS and CDR2 SASEGT. As DNA, the CDR3 is TGTGCCAGCAGTGAAGGACAGGGGATCACAGATACGCAGTATTTT. Protein product: CASSEGQGITDTQYF.

The rearrangement links TRBV5-6 to TRBJ2-3; 7 bases are shared with TRBD2. CDR3 length: 15 amino acids. Germline loops: CDR1 SGHDT, CDR2 YYEEEE. V shed 1 base, J shed 2 bases, and the junction held 4 bases outside the gene matches. Here the CDR3 DNA reads TGTGCCAGCAGCTTGACGGGAGGAGTCACAGATACGCAGTATTTT. Protein: CASSLTGGVTDTQYF.